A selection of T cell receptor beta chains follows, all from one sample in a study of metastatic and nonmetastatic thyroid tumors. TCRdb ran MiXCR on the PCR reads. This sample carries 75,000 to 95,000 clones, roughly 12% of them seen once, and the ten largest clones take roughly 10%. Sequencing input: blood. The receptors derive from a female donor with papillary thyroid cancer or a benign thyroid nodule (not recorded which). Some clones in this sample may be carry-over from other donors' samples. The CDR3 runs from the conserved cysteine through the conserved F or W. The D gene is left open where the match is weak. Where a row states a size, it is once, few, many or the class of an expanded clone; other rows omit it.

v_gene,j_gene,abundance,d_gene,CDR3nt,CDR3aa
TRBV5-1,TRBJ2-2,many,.,TGCGCCAGCAGCCCCAGTGGCACCGGGGAGCTGTTTTTT,CASSPSGTGELFF
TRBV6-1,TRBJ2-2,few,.,TGTGCCAGCAGTGAATATCCCAGGAACACCGGGGAGCTGTTTTTT,CASSEYPRNTGELFF
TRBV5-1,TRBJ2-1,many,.,TGCGCCAGCCGACGCCAAAACACCGCAATAAACAATGAGCAGTTCTTC,CASRRQNTAINNEQFF
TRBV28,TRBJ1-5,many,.,TGTGCCAGCAGTTGGGGAACAGGGTTAAGTCAGCCCCAGCATTTT,CASSWGTGLSQPQHF
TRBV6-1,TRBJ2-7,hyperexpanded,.,TGTGCCAGCAGTGAACTGGACAGCTTAACCACCTACGAGCAGTACTTC,CASSELDSLTTYEQYF
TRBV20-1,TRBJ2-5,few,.,TGCAGTGCTAGCTCCAGAGAGACCCAGTACTTC,CSASSRETQYF
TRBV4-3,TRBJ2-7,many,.,TGCGCCAGCAGCCAGATAGGGACTCTTATCGAGCAGTACTTC,CASSQIGTLIEQYF
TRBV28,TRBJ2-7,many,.,TGTGCCAGCAGTCCCACCGGGGAACGGAGCCCTTTCTACGAGCAGTACTTC,CASSPTGERSPFYEQYF
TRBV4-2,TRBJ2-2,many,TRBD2,TGTGCCAGCAGCCAAGATTGGAGCGGGAGTATAACCGGGGAGCTGTTTTTT,CASSQDWSGSITGELFF
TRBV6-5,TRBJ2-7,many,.,TGTGCCAGCAGTTACATGGGGGGTCCCTACGAGCAGTACTTC,CASSYMGGPYEQYF
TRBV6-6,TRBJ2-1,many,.,TGTGCCAGCAGTTATAGCAATGAGCAGTTCTTC,CASSYSNEQFF
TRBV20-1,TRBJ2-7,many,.,TGCAGTGCTAGAGATCGGACGGGACTCACCTTCTACGAGCAGTACTTC,CSARDRTGLTFYEQYF
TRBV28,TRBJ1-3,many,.,TGTGCCAGCAGTTCTAACAGGGAAATTGGAAACACCATATATTTT,CASSSNREIGNTIYF
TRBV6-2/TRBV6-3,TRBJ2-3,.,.,TGTGCCAGCAGTTATTTTCCCGGCACAGATACGCAGTATTTT,CASSYFPGTDTQYF
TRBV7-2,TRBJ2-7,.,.,TGTGCCAGCAGCTTACTCCAGTGGGTCGAGCAATACTTC,CASSLLQWVEQYF
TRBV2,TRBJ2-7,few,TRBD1,TGTGTCAGCAGGAGTCCCGGGACAGGGACCTACGAGCAGTACTTC,CVSRSPGTGTYEQYF
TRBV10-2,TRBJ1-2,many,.,TGCGCCAGCAGTCGGGGACCGAACTATGGCTACACCTTC,CASSRGPNYGYTF
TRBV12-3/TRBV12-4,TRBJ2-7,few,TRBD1,TGTGCCAGAAGTGGCACAGGGGAAAGCGAGCAGTACTTC,CARSGTGESEQYF
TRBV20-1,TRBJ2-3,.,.,TGCAGTGCTAGAGATCTGAGTAGCGGCACAGATACGCAGTATTTT,CSARDLSSGTDTQYF
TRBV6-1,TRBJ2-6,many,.,TGTGCCAGCAGAGTCTCTGGGGCCAACGTCCTGACTTTC,CASRVSGANVLTF
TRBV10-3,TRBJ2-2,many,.,TGTGCCATCAGTGAGCCCTTGTTGAACACCGGGGAGCTGTTTTTT,CAISEPLLNTGELFF
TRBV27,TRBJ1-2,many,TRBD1,TGTGCCAGCTGGGACAGAGGTAACTATGGCTACACCTTC,CASWDRGNYGYTF
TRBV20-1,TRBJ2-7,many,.,TGCAGTGCTAGGGCTCCGGCCTCCTACGAGCAGTACTTC,CSARAPASYEQYF
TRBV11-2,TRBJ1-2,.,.,TGTGCCAGCAGCCGACAGGACCTGAACTATGGCTACACCTTC,CASSRQDLNYGYTF
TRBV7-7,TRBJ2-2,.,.,TGTTCTAGCAGCTTAGCGGTACCTACGAACACCGGGGAGCTGTTTTTT,CSSSLAVPTNTGELFF
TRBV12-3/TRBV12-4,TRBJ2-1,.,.,TGTGCCAGCGAACACTGCCGTACAGGGGAGGAGAATGAGCAGTTCTTC,CASEHCRTGEENEQFF
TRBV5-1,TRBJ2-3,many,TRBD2,TGCGCCAGCAGCTCGCTAGCGGGAGATGTGACAGATACGCAGTATTTT,CASSSLAGDVTDTQYF
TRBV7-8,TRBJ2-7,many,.,TGTGCCAGCAGCTTAGGGCTAGATTTATACGAGCAGTACTTC,CASSLGLDLYEQYF
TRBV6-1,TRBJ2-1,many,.,TGTGCCAGCAGTGAAGCTACCTTGTTTGACGGACTATACAATGAGCAGTTCTTC,CASSEATLFDGLYNEQFF
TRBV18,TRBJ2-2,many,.,TGTGCCAGCTCACCACCGCCAGGGGAAAACACCGGGGAGCTGTTTTTT,CASSPPPGENTGELFF
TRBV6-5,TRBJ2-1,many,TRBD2,TGTGCCAGCAGTTACGAGGTAGCGGGAGCGGACAATGAGCAGTTCTTC,CASSYEVAGADNEQFF
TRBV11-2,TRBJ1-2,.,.,TGTGCCAGCAGCTTAGGGGAGAGGGTGAGGGACTATGGCTACACCTTC,CASSLGERVRDYGYTF
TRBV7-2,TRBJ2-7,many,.,TGTGCCAGCAGCTTAGGGGGCGACGAGCAGTACTTC,CASSLGGDEQYF
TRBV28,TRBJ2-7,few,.,TGTGCCAGCAAAGCGGGGCCGGGACATGGCCACGATCAGTACTTC,CASKAGPGHGHDQYF
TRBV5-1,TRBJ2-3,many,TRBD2,TGCGCCAGCAAGACGGGAGGGCCCACATCGAACCAGTATTTT,CASKTGGPTSNQYF
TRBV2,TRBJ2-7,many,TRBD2,TGTGCCAGCAGTGAACTAGCGGGAGGGCCTTGGGACGAGCAGTACTTC,CASSELAGGPWDEQYF
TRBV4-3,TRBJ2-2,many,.,TGCGCCAGCAGCCCCACCCTTGGGGCGAACACCGGGGAGCTGTTTTTT,CASSPTLGANTGELFF
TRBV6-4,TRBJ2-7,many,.,TGTGCCAGCAGTGGTGCCTCGTCCCGGGAGAGGTCCCACGAGCAGTACTTC,CASSGASSRERSHEQYF
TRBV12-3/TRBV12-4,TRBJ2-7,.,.,TGTGCCAGCAGTTCACGGGGCTTCTCCTACGAGCAGTACTTC,CASSSRGFSYEQYF
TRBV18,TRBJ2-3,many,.,TGTGCCAGCTCGCACCGGAGAGCGGACGGTCACACAGATACGCAGTATTTT,CASSHRRADGHTDTQYF
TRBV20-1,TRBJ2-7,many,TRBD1,TGCAGTGCTAAAACGACAGGGACCTACGAGCAGTACTTC,CSAKTTGTYEQYF
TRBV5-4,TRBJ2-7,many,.,TGTGCCAGCAGCTTGGGGGGATATGCTGGGAGCAGGCAAATCTCCTACGAGCAGTACTTC,CASSLGGYAGSRQISYEQYF
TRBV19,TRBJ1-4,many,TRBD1,TGTGCCAGTAGTACGACAGGGGCTGGTGAAAAACTGTTTTTT,CASSTTGAGEKLFF
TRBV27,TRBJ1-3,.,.,TGTGCCAGCAGTTTATCGTTCAGACCTAGCTCTGGAAACACCATATATTTT,CASSLSFRPSSGNTIYF
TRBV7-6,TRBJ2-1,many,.,TGTGCCAGCAGCTTCCTAGAATGGTCCACCTCCTACAATGAGCAGTTCTTC,CASSFLEWSTSYNEQFF
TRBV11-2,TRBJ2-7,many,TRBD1,TGTGCCAGCAGCTTAAAGCGGCAGGGGGTCCCAGCCGAGCAGTACTTC,CASSLKRQGVPAEQYF
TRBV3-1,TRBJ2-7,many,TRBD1,TGTGCCAGCAGCCAAGATGGGATGAGGACAGGGGGCTACGAGCAGTACTTC,CASSQDGMRTGGYEQYF
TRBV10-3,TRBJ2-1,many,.,TGTGCCATCAGTCCCCAGGGCTCCTACAATGAGCAGTTCTTC,CAISPQGSYNEQFF
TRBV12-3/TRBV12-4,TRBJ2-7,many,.,TGTGCCAGCAGCATAGGGGGGGGAGCCGAGCAGTACTTC,CASSIGGGAEQYF
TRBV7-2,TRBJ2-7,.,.,TGTGCCAGCAGCTTATCGATGGGTCCCCTCTCCCACGAGCAGTACTTC,CASSLSMGPLSHEQYF
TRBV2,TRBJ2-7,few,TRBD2,TGTGCCAGCAGTGAGAGGCGGACTAGCGGCTACGAGCAGTACTTC,CASSERRTSGYEQYF
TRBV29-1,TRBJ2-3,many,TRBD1,TGCAGCGTTGCAAAGGGACAGCCCACAGATACGCAGTATTTT,CSVAKGQPTDTQYF
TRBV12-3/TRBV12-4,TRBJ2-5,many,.,TGTGCCAGCACCCCGCGGGACAGCAAAGAGACCCAGTACTTC,CASTPRDSKETQYF
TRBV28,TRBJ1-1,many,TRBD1,TGTGCCAGCAGTCCAGCGGACAGGGGGAGGACTGAAGCTTTCTTT,CASSPADRGRTEAFF
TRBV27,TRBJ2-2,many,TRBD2,TGTGCCAGCAGTTTAGGGTGGGGAGGGACCGGGGAGCTGTTTTTT,CASSLGWGGTGELFF
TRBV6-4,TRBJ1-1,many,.,TGTGCCAGCAGTGACTTGGCAGGGAGTACTGAAGCTTTCTTT,CASSDLAGSTEAFF
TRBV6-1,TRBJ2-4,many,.,TGTGCCAGCAGTGAAAACGGGGGGCGAGACATTCAGTACTTC,CASSENGGRDIQYF
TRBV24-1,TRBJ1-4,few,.,TGTGCCACCAGTGATAACCAGGGAAATGAAAAACTGTTTTTT,CATSDNQGNEKLFF
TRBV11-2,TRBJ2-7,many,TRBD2,TGTGCCAGCAGCTTAGACCCTAGCGGTACCTACGAGCAGTACTTC,CASSLDPSGTYEQYF